The 18 T cell receptor beta chains below come from one sample, sequenced in a study of identical twins. TCRdb itself ran the 5' RACE reads through MiXCR, one entry per CDR3 protein. The sample contains around 340,000 distinct CDR3 sequences, around an eighth of which appear only once. This sample was also put to use in a study of yellow fever vaccine responses in identical twins.

Material: CD8+ T cells sorted from blood. These receptors were taken from a woman in her late teens or twenties in good health.

The rearrangement links TRBV4-1 to TRBJ2-3, with unresolved D. CDR3 size: 16 residues. Germline CDR1 MGHRA, CDR2 YSYEKL. Trimming stripped 3 bases from V and 5 bases from J, with 18 bases between. The CDR3 coding sequence is TGCGCCAGCAGCCATTACGGCCCGTCGGGCGGAGATACGCAGTATTTT. Translating gives CASSHYGPSGGDTQYF.

The chain links TRBV5-1 to TRBJ1-1, with D perhaps TRBD1 (5 bases). The germline V and J ends were trimmed by 0 bases and 0 bases, with 12 bases remaining between them. The germline gives CDR1 SGHRS, CDR2 YFSETQ. The CDR3 is 16 residues long. The DNA for the CDR3 is TGCGCCAGCAGCTTGGCCCCAGGGTCCATGAACACTGAAGCTTTCTTT. Translating it yields CASSLAPGSMNTEAFF.

The rearrangement links TRBV9 to TRBJ1-1; D is uncertain. This CDR3 spans 15 amino acids. V was pared by 0 bases and J by 3 bases, with 12 bases between. Germline V gene lookup returns CDR1 SGDLS and CDR2 YYNGEE. The chain's CDR3 is CASSVDESRDTEAFF. The CDR3 nucleotides read TGTGCCAGCAGCGTAGACGAATCCCGCGACACTGAAGCTTTCTTT.

This clonotype was seen a few times. The chain uses TRBV9 and TRBJ2-2, with D unresolved. The length of the CDR3 is 13 residues. Trimming cost V 0 bases and J 3 bases, with 3 bases left between them. Germline values: CDR1 SGDLS, CDR2 YYNGEE. The CDR3 DNA is TGTGCCAGCAGCGTAGATTACACCGGGGAGCTGTTTTTT. This sequence encodes CASSVDYTGELFF.

The chain employs TRBV7-6 and TRBJ1-1; no clear D. V was cut by 5 bases and J by 2 bases, with 12 bases left in between. The CDR3 consists of 14 residues. Germline V gene data show CDR1 as SGHVS and CDR2 as FNYEAQ. CDR3 sequence (DNA): TGTGCCAGCAGCCTGGAGTTGGGAAACACTGAAGCTTTCTTT. This encodes CASSLELGNTEAFF. Drawing the rest from reference TRBV7-6 and TRBJ1-1, the complete variable domain is GAGVSQSPRYKVTKRGQDVALRCDPISGHVSLYWYRQALGQGPEFLTYFNYEAQQDKSGLPNDRFSAERPEGSISTLTIQRTEQRDSAMYRCASSLELGNTEAFFGQGTRLTVV.

This clonotype has only a few counts. The V and J genes are TRBV29-1 and TRBJ2-5, with TRBD2 identical over 9 bases. J gave up 5 bases and V 0 bases, and 13 bases lay outside the gene matches. The length of the CDR3 is 17 residues. Per germline, CDR1 SQVTM and CDR2 ANQGSEA. CDR3 residues: CSVEDRLAGPGPETQYF. The CDR3 DNA reads TGCAGCGTTGAAGATCGGCTAGCGGGGCCCGGACCGGAGACCCAGTACTTC.

In this sample, this clonotype turned up a few times. V usage is TRBV24-1 and J usage is TRBJ1-5; TRBD1 might be the D (6 bases). The CDR3 sequence is 13 residues long. Germline CDR1 KGHDR, CDR2 SFDVKD. V was pared by 7 bases and J by 6 bases, with 12 bases between. CDR3 bases: TGTGCCACCAGGGGGGCAGGTGGTCAGCCCCAGCATTTT. Translation gives CATRGAGGQPQHF.

The table lists this clonotype with a few counts. The chain uses TRBV5-1 and TRBJ2-7; TRBD2 is a possible D gene (6 bases). Trimming shortened V by 3 bases and J by 3 bases, and 13 bases separated the two germline ends. The germline V gene encodes CDR1 SGHRS and CDR2 YFSETQ. The CDR3 is 14 residues long. This CDR3 is CASSYRTSFYEQYF. The CDR3 nucleotides are TGCGCCAGCAGCTATCGTACTAGCTTCTACGAGCAGTACTTC.

This clonotype has a handful of counts. This rearrangement joins TRBV27 to TRBJ1-1; 7 bases align to TRBD1. The V and J ends lost 6 bases and 1 base, in that order; junction bases with no gene match: 8. The CDR3 is 15 amino acids. Germline CDR1 is MNHEY and CDR2 is SMNVEV (reference sequence). CDR3 in amino acids: CASRARTGWNTEAFF. CDR3 sequence (DNA): TGTGCCAGCAGGGCTCGGACAGGCTGGAACACTGAAGCTTTCTTT.

The chain joins TRBV12-3 or TRBV12-4 to TRBJ1-2, with TRBD1 matching over 10 bases. The CDR3 extends over 13 amino acids. V shed 5 bases and J 6 bases; nucleotides not matched to a gene: 3. As DNA, the CDR3 is TGTGCCAGCAGTAGGGACAGGGGTAATGGCTACACCTTC. Encoded protein: CASSRDRGNGYTF.

The J gene is TRBJ2-7, the V gene TRBV6-1; maybe TRBD1 (5 bases). CDR1 and CDR2 (germline): MNHNS, SASEGT. Trimming took 1 base from V and 3 from J, leaving 16 bases between them. The CDR3 totals 16 residues. The CDR3, as DNA: TGTGCCAGCAGTGAAGGTTTCCAGGGTAATATCTACGAGCAGTACGTC. It encodes CASSEGFQGNIYEQYV.

The genes are TRBV29-1 and TRBJ2-1; D is unclear. Germline V CDR1 and CDR2: SQVTM, ANQGSEA. V was clipped by 1 base and J by 0 bases, with 10 bases between them. The CDR3 covers 15 residues. Written as DNA, the CDR3 is TGCAGCGTTGAAGGGACGGAGAGCTCCTACAATGAGCAGTTCTTC. Protein: CSVEGTESSYNEQFF.

The chain recombines TRBV29-1 with TRBJ2-7; weak D call: TRBD2 (6 bases). CDR1 and CDR2 (germline): SQVTM, ANQGSEA. Trimming removed 5 bases at V and 5 bases at J, with 16 bases between. This CDR3 region has 13 residues. DNA for the CDR3: TGCAGCGTTCTTGAACGGGAGACTGACGAGCAGTACTTC. It encodes CSVLERETDEQYF.

This clonotype came up many times. The V gene is TRBV12-3 or TRBV12-4, the J gene TRBJ2-2; the D call may be TRBD1 or TRBD2 (5 bases each). Trimming cost V 4 bases and J 2 bases, with 14 bases left between them. The CDR3 totals 16 residues. CDR3 region: CASSSRGAENTGELFF. In DNA form, the CDR3 reads TGTGCCAGCAGTTCGAGGGGTGCAGAAAACACCGGGGAGCTGTTTTTT.

The chain joins TRBV5-1 to TRBJ2-2, with 16 positions matching TRBD2. This CDR3 has 18 amino acids. CDR1 and CDR2 from the germline V gene are SGHRS and YFSETQ. The trim removed 8 bases at V and 6 bases at J, leaving 13 bases unmatched. The CDR3 region is CARTPPAGTSGGAGELFF. Written as DNA, the CDR3 is TGCGCCAGGACCCCCCCAGCCGGGACTAGCGGGGGGGCCGGGGAGCTGTTTTTT.

Comments on this clonotype: One end of the junction does not line up with germline, which may come from a read error. The chain uses TRBV27 and TRBJ2-6; D is unresolved. This CDR3 spans 16 amino acids. Germline V gene lookup returns CDR1 MNHEY and CDR2 SMNVEV (reference sequence). The CDR3 DNA reads TGTGTCAGCAGTTTGGACGTGAACTCTGGGGCCAACGTCCTGACTTTC. Protein sequence: CVSSLDVNSGANVLTF.

The genes are TRBV24-1 and TRBJ2-1; 8 bases are shared with TRBD2. The CDR3 contains 13 residues. The trim removed 2 bases at V and 15 bases at J, leaving 8 bases unmatched. Germline V lookup: CDR1 KGHDR, CDR2 SFDVKD. In DNA form, the CDR3 reads TGTGCCACCAGTGATTCCATCGGGACTAGTCGGTTCTTC. This encodes CATSDSIGTSRFF.

V gene TRBV28 combines with J gene TRBJ1-2; possible D gene TRBD1, 5 bases. V lost 3 bases, J lost 11 bases, and 16 bases lay in between. The germline V gene has CDR1 MDHEN and CDR2 SYDVKM. This CDR3 is built from 13 residues. This CDR3 reads CASSFDSMRGYTF. CDR3 coding DNA: TGTGCCAGCAGTTTTGACAGCATGCGGGGTTACACCTTC.